This TCR beta chain was observed in a study of blood T cell repertoires in COVID-19. The CDR3 runs to 13 residues. Germline loops: CDR1 SGHAT, CDR2 FQNNGV. Only in-frame clones appear in the TCRdb table, and some are missing; sequencing was by immunoSEQ multiplex PCR. The sample records 180,000 or so clones, 86% being singletons. Details on this clone: A read error may produce the germline difference seen at one junction end.

The source is a man between 18 and 35 years old with acute or convalescent COVID-19. This rearrangement joins TRBV11-2 to TRBJ1-5; no reliable D call. The sample taken for sequencing was peripheral blood. The CDR3 coding sequence is TGTGCCAGCAGCCTAGACGGGTATCAGCCCCAGCATTTT. This sequence encodes CASSLDGYQPQHF.